Here is one T cell receptor beta chain with its context. Primers used in a second PCR of about 7 to 12 cycles were a sample-barcoded 5' primer and a J-beta primer mix. TCRdb re-called the 5' RACE reads with MiXCR, one entry per CDR3 protein. The sample has 550,000 to 800,000 distinct CDR3 sequences, about a third seen once. The CDR3 contains 17 residues. Germline trimming cut 1 base from V and 0 bases from J; bases unmatched to any gene: 4. The germline V gene encodes CDR1 SEHNR and CDR2 FQNEAQ (reference sequence). This entry comes from a study of blood T cells in healthy people across ages. The origin of this receptor is a woman older than 75 in good health. Sample: blood. The genes are TRBV7-9 and TRBJ2-1; TRBD1 aligns across 9 bases. The DNA for the CDR3 is TGTGCCAGCAGCTTAGGACAGGGGGTAACCTCCTACAATGAGCAGTTCTTC. Translation gives CASSLGQGVTSYNEQFF.